This TCR beta chain was recorded in a study of blood T cell repertoires in COVID-19. Study-level information: From T cells, B-cell-depleted T cells, or PBMCs came the material, which was cDNA or gDNA.

Assay: immunoSEQ multiplex PCR; the TCRdb copy retains only in-frame clones and omits some. Seen here are roughly 480,000 clones, 89% observed once, and the top ten hold about 1%. Sequencing used peripheral blood. This clonotype was sampled from a man between 18 and 29 years old with COVID-19, enrolled during active disease.

CDR3 region: CASSSTEINEQFF. DNA of the CDR3: TGTGCCAGTAGTTCTACAGAAATCAATGAGCAGTTCTTC. The chain couples TRBV19 to TRBJ2-1, with no clear D. This CDR3 is built from 13 residues. Germline values: CDR1 LNHDA, CDR2 SQIVND (reference sequence). The V end lost 5 bases, the J end lost 6 bases, and 11 bases lay between the germline ends.